This T cell receptor (beta chain) comes out of a study of regulatory T cells in long-lasting Graves disease. In building TCR beta libraries, iRepertoire HTBI primers were used together with Arm-PCR of CDR3 regions. TCRdb reprocessed the multiplex PCR reads via MiXCR and lists one record per CDR3 protein. The sample shows roughly 380,000 distinct CDR3 sequences, 16% of them seen only once. This clonotype was counted ten times or more. This CDR3 is 12 amino acids long. Germline V gene data show CDR1 as MDHEN and CDR2 as SYDVKM. After removal of 10 bases from V and 4 bases from J, the junction contained 6 bases not matched to a gene. Time point denoted: newly diagnosed GD, antithyroid drugs for less than 3 months. After RNA was extracted from PBMCs, the TCR library was made from it. Patients were from an endocrinology department in Xi'an, China. In addition, the sample was reused for a study of T cells in Graves' hyperthyroidism and ophthalmopathy.

Sample: peripheral blood mononuclear cells (PBMCs), taken at new diagnosis, from a patient treated with antithyroid drugs. The receptor was isolated from a man aged 40-49 years with Graves disease. The chain links TRBV28 to TRBJ2-7; TRBD1 aligns across 8 bases. The CDR3 is CATRTGRYEQYF. In DNA, the CDR3 is TGTGCCACCAGGACAGGGAGATACGAGCAGTACTTC.